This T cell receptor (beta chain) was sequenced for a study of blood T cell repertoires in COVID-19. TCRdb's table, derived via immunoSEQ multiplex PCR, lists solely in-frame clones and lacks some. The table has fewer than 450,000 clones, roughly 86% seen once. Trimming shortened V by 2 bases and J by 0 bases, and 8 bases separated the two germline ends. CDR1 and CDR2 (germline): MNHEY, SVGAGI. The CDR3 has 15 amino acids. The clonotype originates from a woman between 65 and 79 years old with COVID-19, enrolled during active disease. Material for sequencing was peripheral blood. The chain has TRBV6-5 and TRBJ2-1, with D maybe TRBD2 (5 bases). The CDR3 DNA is TGTGCCAGCAGTTACACTAGTGGCTCCTACAATGAGCAGTTCTTC. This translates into CASSYTSGSYNEQFF.